The present entry profiles one T cell receptor (beta chain) with its context. Its antigen remains unidentified. A multiplex PCR was run with 60 Vbeta primers and 13 Jbeta primers. Profiled with immunoSEQ multiplex PCR; TCRdb holds only in-frame clones, not every one. This repertoire shows about 270,000 clones, 86% found once; its top ten account for less than 4.5%. This record comes from a study of cytomegalovirus exposure and HLA in healthy donors. Study observations and caveats: As was reported, the HLA-A and HLA-B alleles of most subjects were accurately predicted from TCR beta sequences. In a later analysis, at a false discovery rate of 0.05, roughly 17,000 TCR beta sequences matched HLA alleles. Across donors, presence/absence analyses took sequencing depth to be roughly uniform. In terms of immune exposure information, only CMV serostatus was available.

This CDR3 region has 16 residues. V was pared by 0 bases and J by 1 base, with 8 bases between. Germline V gene data show CDR1 as SGHNT and CDR2 as YYREEE (reference sequence). The sequenced sample was PBMCs. The chain couples TRBV5-4 to TRBJ2-6, with D maybe TRBD1 (5 bases). The sequence was collected from a man in his forties or fifties in good health and CMV-seropositive. Here the CDR3 reads CASSLGPGSGANVLTF. CDR3 coding DNA: TGTGCCAGCAGCTTGGGGCCAGGGTCTGGGGCCAACGTCCTGACTTTC.